This TCR beta chain derives from a study of breast tumors, draining lymph nodes, adjacent tissues. The CDR3 length is 15 residues. CDR1 is SGHTA, CDR2 FQGNSA, per germline. Trimming cost V 5 bases and J 4 bases; bases outside gene matches: 10. Using its own MiXCR run on the multiplex PCR reads, TCRdb lists one record per CDR3 protein. Here the sample spans fewer than 25,000 distinct CDR3 sequences, about 38% being singletons. Study-level findings and limits: Most tumor T cells seemingly derive from lymph node, then expand in tumor. Compared with lymph nodes, tumors were less diverse; compared with nontumor tissue, more.

Details on this clonotype: Its target is unknown.

Sequencing used breast tumor tissue. The gene calls are TRBV7-2 and TRBJ2-7; 8 bases match TRBD1. The origin of this receptor is a female donor with breast cancer. Some clones in this sample may be carry-over from other donors' samples. As DNA, the CDR3 is TGTGCCAGCAGCGCCCTGGGCAGGGGGCGGTACGAGCAGTACTTC. It translates to CASSALGRGRYEQYF. Full variable domain (missing parts from reference TRBV7-2 and TRBJ2-7): GAGVSQSPSNKVTEKGKDVELRCDPISGHTALYWYRQSLGQGLEFLIYFQGNSAPDKSGLPSDRFSAERTGGSVSTLTIQRTQQEDSAVYLCASSALGRGRYEQYFGPGTRLTVT.